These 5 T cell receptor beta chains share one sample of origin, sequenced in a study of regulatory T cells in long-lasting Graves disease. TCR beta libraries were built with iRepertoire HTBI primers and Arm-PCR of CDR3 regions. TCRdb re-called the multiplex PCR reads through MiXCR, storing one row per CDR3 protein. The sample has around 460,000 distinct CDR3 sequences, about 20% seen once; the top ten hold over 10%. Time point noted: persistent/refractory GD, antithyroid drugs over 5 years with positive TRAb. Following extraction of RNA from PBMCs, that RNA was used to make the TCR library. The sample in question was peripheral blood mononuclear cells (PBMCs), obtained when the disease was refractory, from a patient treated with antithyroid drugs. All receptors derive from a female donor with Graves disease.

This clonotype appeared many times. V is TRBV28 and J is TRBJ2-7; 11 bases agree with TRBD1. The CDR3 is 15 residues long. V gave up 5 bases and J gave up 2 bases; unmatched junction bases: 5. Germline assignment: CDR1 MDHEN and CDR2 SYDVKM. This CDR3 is CASSQGTGGPYEQYF. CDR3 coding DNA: TGTGCCAGCAGTCAAGGGACAGGGGGTCCCTACGAGCAGTACTTC.

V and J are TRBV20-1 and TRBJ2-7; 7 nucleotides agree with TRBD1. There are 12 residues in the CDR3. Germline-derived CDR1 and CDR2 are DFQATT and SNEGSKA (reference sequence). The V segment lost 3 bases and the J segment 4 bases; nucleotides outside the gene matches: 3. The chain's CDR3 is CSARTGWYEQYF. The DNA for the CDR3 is TGCAGTGCTAGGACAGGGTGGTACGAGCAGTACTTC.

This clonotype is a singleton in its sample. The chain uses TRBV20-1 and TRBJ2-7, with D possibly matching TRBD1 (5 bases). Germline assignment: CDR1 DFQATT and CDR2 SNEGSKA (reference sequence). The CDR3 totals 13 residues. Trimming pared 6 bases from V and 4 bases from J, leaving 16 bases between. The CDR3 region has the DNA TGCAGTGCCCCATCCCCAGGGTCATACGAGCAGTACTTC. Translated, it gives CSAPSPGSYEQYF.

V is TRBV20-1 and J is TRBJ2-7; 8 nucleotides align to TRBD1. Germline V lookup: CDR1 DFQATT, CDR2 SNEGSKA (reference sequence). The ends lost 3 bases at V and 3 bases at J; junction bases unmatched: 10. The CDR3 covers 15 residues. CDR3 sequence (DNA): TGCAGTGCTAGCCCACGCCGGGACAGGATCTACGAGCAGTACTTC. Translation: CSASPRRDRIYEQYF.

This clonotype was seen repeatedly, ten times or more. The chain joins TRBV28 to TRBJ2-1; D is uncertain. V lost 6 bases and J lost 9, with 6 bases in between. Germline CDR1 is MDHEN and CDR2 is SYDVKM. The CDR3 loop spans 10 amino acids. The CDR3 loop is CASSLGEQFF. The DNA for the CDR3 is TGTGCCAGCAGCTTGGGTGAGCAGTTCTTC.